This is a list of T cell receptor beta chains from one sample in a study of blood T cell repertoires in COVID-19. Sequencing used immunoSEQ multiplex PCR; TCRdb keeps in-frame clones, though not all of them. There are 350,000 to 400,000 clones in the sample; roughly nine tenths occur only once, and 0.9% to 1.1% lies in the top ten. The material sequenced was PBMCs or T cells enriched from blood (not recorded which). All receptors come from a man aged 18-30 years who had recovered from COVID-19. Each CDR3 is given with its conserved first and last residue. D genes are given only for firm matches. Clone size is shown for a subset of rows, as once, few, many or a class of expanded clone.

>NA|TRBD1|TRBV5-1|TRBJ1-4
TGCGCCAGCAGCTATTACCGAAGCGGTGGACAGGGTGATGAAAAACTGTTTTTT
CASSYYRSGGQGDEKLFF
>NA|TRBD2|TRBV3-1/TRBV3-2|TRBJ2-3
TGTGCCAGCAGCCAAGAAACTAGCGGGGGGCATACGCAGTATTTT
CASSQETSGGHTQYF
>NA|TRBD1|TRBV4-2|TRBJ2-5
TGTGCCAGCAGCCAAGGACAGGGGGGAGAGACCCAGTACTTC
CASSQGQGGETQYF
>NA|TRBD2|TRBV28|TRBJ2-5
TGTGCCAGCAGATTTCTAGCGGGGGGGCAAGAGACCCAGTACTTC
CASRFLAGGQETQYF
>NA|TRBD1|TRBV9|TRBJ1-5
TGTGCCAGCAGCGTAGCCGGGACAGATCAGCCCCAGCATTTT
CASSVAGTDQPQHF
>once|NA|TRBV18|TRBJ2-7
TGTGCCAGCTCACCACTTGGATCCTCGCCCAGGGGCGAGCAGTACTTC
CASSPLGSSPRGEQYF
>NA|NA|TRBV12-3/TRBV12-4|TRBJ1-1
TGTGCCAGCACCACCAGGGTTGAAGCTTTCTTT
CASTTRVEAFF
>NA|NA|TRBV29-1|TRBJ1-5
TGCAGCGTTGACACAGGGATCAATCAGCCCCAGCATTTT
CSVDTGINQPQHF
>once|TRBD2|TRBV5-1|TRBJ2-2
TGCGCCAGCAGCACCGGTAGCGGGGTTCCCACCGGGGAGCTGTTTTTT
CASSTGSGVPTGELFF
>NA|TRBD2|TRBV5-1|TRBJ2-1
TGCGCCAGCAGCTTCACCGGGAGGGCCCTCAATGAGCAGTTCTTC
CASSFTGRALNEQFF
>NA|TRBD2|TRBV29-1|TRBJ2-5
TGCAGCGTCGATTTAGCGGGGAGGGGGACCCAGTACTTC
CSVDLAGRGTQYF
>NA|TRBD1|TRBV5-4|TRBJ2-1
TGTGCCAGCAGCCGCTCTGGAGGACAGGGGTACAATGAGCAGTTCTTC
CASSRSGGQGYNEQFF
>NA|NA|TRBV18|TRBJ1-4
TGTGCCAGCTCACCACGAGTATTTAATGAAAAACTGTTTTTT
CASSPRVFNEKLFF
>NA|TRBD1|TRBV7-9|TRBJ2-1
TGTGCCAGCAGCTTAGCGGGGACAGGGGCCACTTACTCCTACAATGAGCAGTTCTTC
CASSLAGTGATYSYNEQFF
>once|NA|TRBV11-3|TRBJ2-5
TGTGCCCCCAACAGGAGCTATACAAACCAAGAGACCCAGTACTTC
CAPNRSYTNQETQYF
>NA|TRBD1|TRBV6-5|TRBJ2-2
TGTGCCATCTCAGGGGGTTTGGACGGGGAGCTGTTTTTT
CAISGGLDGELFF
>NA|NA|TRBV3-1/TRBV3-2|TRBJ1-2
TGTGCCAGCAGCCGTGACCGGGGGGGCGGCTACACCTTC
CASSRDRGGGYTF
>once|NA|TRBV7-2|TRBJ2-3
TGTGCCAGCAGCTCGCTGGGCAGAGATACGCAGTATTTT
CASSSLGRDTQYF
>NA|TRBD1|TRBV4-3|TRBJ2-3
TGCGCCAGCAGCCAACAAGGACAGGGGGCTGGAGATACGCAGTATTTT
CASSQQGQGAGDTQYF
>few|NA|TRBV6-1|TRBJ1-2
TGTGCCAGCAGTGATAAAGGGGGACCGGACTTTGGCTACACCTTC
CASSDKGGPDFGYTF
>NA|NA|TRBV2|TRBJ1-4
TGTGCCAGCAATCAGGGTTCTGAAAAACTGTTTTTT
CASNQGSEKLFF
>NA|NA|TRBV13|TRBJ2-3
TGTGCCAGCGGCTTCGACTCCGCGCAGTATTTT
CASGFDSAQYF
>NA|TRBD2|TRBV10-3|TRBJ2-5
TGTGCCATCAGTGAGTCTGCTAGCGGCCAAGAGACCCAGTACTTC
CAISESASGQETQYF
>NA|TRBD1|TRBV6-5|TRBJ2-1
TGTGCCAGCAGGAGGGACAGCCAAGATGAGCAGTTCTTC
CASRRDSQDEQFF
>NA|TRBD1|TRBV5-4|TRBJ1-4
TGTGCCAGCAGCCCTGGGGGGTCGACAGGGGCTAATGAAAAACTGTTTTTT
CASSPGGSTGANEKLFF
>NA|TRBD1|TRBV14|TRBJ2-1
TGTGCCAGCAGCCCCCGACAGGGGTCATTTAAGTTCTTC
CASSPRQGSFKFF
>NA|NA|TRBV7-2|TRBJ2-1
TGTGCCAGCAGCTTAGCGTCGACTCTACTCGATGAGCAGTTCTTC
CASSLASTLLDEQFF
>NA|NA|TRBV11-2|TRBJ2-1
TGTGCCAGCAGCGGGCGCAATGAGCAGTTCTTC
CASSGRNEQFF
>once|NA|TRBV20-1|TRBJ1-2
TGCAGTGCTTATGACTATGGCTACACCTTC
CSAYDYGYTF
>NA|TRBD1|TRBV10-3|TRBJ1-3
TGTGCCACTTTGACAGGGTTAAACACCATATATTTT
CATLTGLNTIYF
>NA|TRBD2|TRBV27|TRBJ2-7
TGTGCCAGCAGTATTCAACCTTCCGGGACTAGAATCTACGAGCAGTACTTC
CASSIQPSGTRIYEQYF
>once|NA|TRBV5-4|TRBJ1-6
TGTGCCAGCAGCTTGGGACAGAATAATTCACCCCTCCACTTT
CASSLGQNNSPLHF
>once|TRBD2|TRBV19|TRBJ2-7
TGTGCCAGTAGTATTCTCGGGCCGGGTCTAGCGGGCCCCCTGAGCTCCTACGAGCAGTACTTC
CASSILGPGLAGPLSSYEQYF
>NA|NA|TRBV7-2|TRBJ2-1
TGTGCCAGCAGCATCCCACAGGGACCTTTTGCCAATGAGCAGTTCTTC
CASSIPQGPFANEQFF
>few|TRBD1|TRBV11-3|TRBJ2-3
TGTGCCAGCAGCTTATATCAACCCGGGACAGGGAATGATACGCAGTATTTT
CASSLYQPGTGNDTQYF
>NA|NA|TRBV4-1|TRBJ1-4
TGCGCCAGCAGCCAAGCCATTACGCAGGGTACTAATGAAAAACTGTTTTTT
CASSQAITQGTNEKLFF
>NA|TRBD1|TRBV5-1|TRBJ1-2
TGCGCCAGCAGCTTTGGGACAGGGGAACCTTATGGCTACACCTTC
CASSFGTGEPYGYTF